This T cell receptor (beta chain) is drawn from a study of blood T cells in healthy people across ages. Caucasian individuals from Russia who were healthy and aged 6 to 90 acted as donors. With each sample, at least 5.5 micrograms of total RNA were extracted. PCR was performed a second time for about 7 to 11 cycles using a sample-barcoded 5' primer and a J-beta primer mix. A minimum of 3 million CDR3-containing paired-end reads was obtained for each sample. MiXCR, applied by TCRdb to the 5' RACE reads, yields one record per CDR3 protein. Counted here are 450,000 to 700,000 distinct CDR3 sequences, about 26% occurring once; the ten biggest clones make up roughly 20%. This clonotype turned up a few times. This clonotype was obtained from a woman aged 70 to 79 in good health. The specimen was blood.

The CDR3 DNA is TGCAGCGTTGAAGATCCTCAGTCAGGCGGCTATGGCTACACCTTC. It codes for CSVEDPQSGGYGYTF. V gene TRBV29-1 combines with J gene TRBJ1-2; no clear D gene. This CDR3 comprises 15 residues. Trimming took 0 bases from V and 4 from J, leaving 15 bases between them. CDR1 SQVTM and CDR2 ANQGSEA come from the germline V gene.